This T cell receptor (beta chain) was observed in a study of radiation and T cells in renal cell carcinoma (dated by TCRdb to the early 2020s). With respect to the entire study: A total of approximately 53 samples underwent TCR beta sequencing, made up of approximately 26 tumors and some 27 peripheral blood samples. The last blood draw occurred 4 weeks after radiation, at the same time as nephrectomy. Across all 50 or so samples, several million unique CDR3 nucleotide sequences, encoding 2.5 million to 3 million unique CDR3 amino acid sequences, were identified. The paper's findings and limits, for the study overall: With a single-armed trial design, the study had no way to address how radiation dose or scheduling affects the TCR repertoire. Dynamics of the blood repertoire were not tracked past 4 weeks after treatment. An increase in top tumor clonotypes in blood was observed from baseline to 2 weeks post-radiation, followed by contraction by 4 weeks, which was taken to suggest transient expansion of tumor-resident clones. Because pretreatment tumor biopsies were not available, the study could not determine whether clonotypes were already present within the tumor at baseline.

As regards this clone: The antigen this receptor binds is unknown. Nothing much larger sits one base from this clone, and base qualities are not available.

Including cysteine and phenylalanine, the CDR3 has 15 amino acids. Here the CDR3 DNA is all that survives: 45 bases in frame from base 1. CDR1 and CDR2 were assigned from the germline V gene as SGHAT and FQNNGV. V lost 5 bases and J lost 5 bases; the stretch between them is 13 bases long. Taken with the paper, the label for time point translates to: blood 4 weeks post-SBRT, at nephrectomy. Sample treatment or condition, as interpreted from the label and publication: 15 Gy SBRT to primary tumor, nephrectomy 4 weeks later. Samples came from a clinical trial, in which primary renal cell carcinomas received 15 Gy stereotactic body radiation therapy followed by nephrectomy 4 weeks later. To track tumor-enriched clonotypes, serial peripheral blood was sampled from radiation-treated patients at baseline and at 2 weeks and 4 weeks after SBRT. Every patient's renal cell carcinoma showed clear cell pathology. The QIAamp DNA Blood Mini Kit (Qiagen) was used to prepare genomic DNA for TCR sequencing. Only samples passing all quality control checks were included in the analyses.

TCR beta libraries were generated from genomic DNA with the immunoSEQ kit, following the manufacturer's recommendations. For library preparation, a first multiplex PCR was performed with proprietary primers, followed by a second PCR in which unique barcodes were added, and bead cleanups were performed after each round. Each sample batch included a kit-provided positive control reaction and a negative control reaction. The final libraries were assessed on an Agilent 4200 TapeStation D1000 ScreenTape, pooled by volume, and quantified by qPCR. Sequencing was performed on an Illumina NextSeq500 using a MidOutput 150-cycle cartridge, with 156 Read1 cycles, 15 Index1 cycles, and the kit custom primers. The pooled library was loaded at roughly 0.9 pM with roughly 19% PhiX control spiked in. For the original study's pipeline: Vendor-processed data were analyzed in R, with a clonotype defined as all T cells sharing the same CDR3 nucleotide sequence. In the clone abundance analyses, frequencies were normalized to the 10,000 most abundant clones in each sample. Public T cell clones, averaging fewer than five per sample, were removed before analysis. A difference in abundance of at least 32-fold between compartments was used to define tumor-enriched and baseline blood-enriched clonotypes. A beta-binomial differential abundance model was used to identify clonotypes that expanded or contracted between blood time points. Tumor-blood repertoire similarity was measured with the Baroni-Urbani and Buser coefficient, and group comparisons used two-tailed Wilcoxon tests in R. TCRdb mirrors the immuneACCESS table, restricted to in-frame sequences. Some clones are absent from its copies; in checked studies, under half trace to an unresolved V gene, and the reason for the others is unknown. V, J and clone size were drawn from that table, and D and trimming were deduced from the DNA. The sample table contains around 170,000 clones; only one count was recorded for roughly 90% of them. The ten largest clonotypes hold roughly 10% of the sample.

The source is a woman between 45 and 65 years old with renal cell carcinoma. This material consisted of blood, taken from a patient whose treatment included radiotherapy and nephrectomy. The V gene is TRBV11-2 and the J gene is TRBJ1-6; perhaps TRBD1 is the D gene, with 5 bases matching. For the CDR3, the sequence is CASSPTEAHNSPLHF. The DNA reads TGTGCCAGCAGCCCGACAGAGGCTCATAATTCACCCCTCCACTTT.